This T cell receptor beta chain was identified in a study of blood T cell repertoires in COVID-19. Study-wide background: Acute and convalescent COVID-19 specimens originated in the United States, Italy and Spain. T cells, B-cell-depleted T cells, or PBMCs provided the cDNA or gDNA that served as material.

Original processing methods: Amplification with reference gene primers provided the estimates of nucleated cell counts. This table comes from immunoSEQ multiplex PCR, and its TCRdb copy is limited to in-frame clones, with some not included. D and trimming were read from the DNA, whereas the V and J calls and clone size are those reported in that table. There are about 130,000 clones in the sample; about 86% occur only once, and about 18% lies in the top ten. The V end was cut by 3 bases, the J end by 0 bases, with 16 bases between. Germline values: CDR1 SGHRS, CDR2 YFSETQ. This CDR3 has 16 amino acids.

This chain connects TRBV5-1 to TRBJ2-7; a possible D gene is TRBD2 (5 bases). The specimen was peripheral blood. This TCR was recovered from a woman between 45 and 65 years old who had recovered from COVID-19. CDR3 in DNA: TGCGCCAGCAGCTCCGGGGTTGGACTTTTCTCCTACGAGCAGTACTTC. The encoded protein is CASSSGVGLFSYEQYF.